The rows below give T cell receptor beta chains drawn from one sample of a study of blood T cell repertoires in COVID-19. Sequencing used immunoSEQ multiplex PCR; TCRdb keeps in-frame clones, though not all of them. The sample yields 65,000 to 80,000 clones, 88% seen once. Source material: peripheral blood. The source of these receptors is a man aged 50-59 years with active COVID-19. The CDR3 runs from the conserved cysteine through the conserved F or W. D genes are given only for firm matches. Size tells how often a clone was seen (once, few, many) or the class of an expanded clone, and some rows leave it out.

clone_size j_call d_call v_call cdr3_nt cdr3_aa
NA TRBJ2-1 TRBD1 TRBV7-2 TGTGCCAGCAGCCCGGACAGGACCTTATACAATGAGCAGTTCTTC CASSPDRTLYNEQFF
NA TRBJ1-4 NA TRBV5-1 TGCGCCAGCAGCTTGGGCCCCCAAGCTGAAAAACTGTTTTTT CASSLGPQAEKLFF
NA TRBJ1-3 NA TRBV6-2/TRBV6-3 TGTGCCAGCAGTATTAGCGGGATCTCTGGAAACACCATATATTTT CASSISGISGNTIYF
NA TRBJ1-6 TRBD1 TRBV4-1 TGCGCCAGCAGCCCTAAGGTCCCGGGACAGTCCCATTCACCCCTCCACTTT CASSPKVPGQSHSPLHF
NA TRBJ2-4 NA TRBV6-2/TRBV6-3 TGTGCCAGCAGTTACCCCCCCGCGCGGGGGCAAGCCAAAAACATTCAGTACTTC CASSYPPARGQAKNIQYF
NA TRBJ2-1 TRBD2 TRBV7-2 TGTGCCAGCAGCTTAGCGGTGACTAGCGGGAGGGTAAATGAGCAGTTCTTC CASSLAVTSGRVNEQFF
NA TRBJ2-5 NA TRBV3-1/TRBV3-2 TGTGCCAGCAGCCACAGGGGAGCGGGGAGGGGCTATCAAGAGACCCAGTACTTC CASSHRGAGRGYQETQYF
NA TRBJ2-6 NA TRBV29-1 TGCAGCGTCGTCTCTGGGGCCAACGTCCTGACTTTC CSVVSGANVLTF
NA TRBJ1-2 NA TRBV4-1 TGCGCCAGCAGCCGAGGGATAGAAAGGGCGGAGGGCTACACCTTC CASSRGIERAEGYTF
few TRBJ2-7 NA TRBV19 TGTGCCAGTAGTATATCCACTAGCAGAAACTACGAGCAGTACTTC CASSISTSRNYEQYF
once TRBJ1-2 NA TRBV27 TGTGCCAGCAGTCCCAACAGGGAGCCCCCCATTAACTATGGCTACACCTTC CASSPNREPPINYGYTF
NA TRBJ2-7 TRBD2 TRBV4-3 TGCGCCTTAAGGTCACTAGCGGGACCAGGGGAGCAGTACTTC CALRSLAGPGEQYF
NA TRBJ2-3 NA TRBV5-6 TGTGCCATTCAGGGAATCCCAGATACGCAGTATTTT CAIQGIPDTQYF
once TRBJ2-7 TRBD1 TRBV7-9 TGTGCCAGCAGCTTACCCGACAGGGGCTACGAGCAGTACTTC CASSLPDRGYEQYF
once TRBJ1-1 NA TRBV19 TGTGCCAGTAGTATATACCCCCAGGGGACCATGAACACTGAAGCTTTCTTT CASSIYPQGTMNTEAFF
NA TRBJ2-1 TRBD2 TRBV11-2 TGTGCCAGCAGCTTAGAAGGGATAGGGTTTAGCGGGGCCAATGAGCAGTTCTTC CASSLEGIGFSGANEQFF
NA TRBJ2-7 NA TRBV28 TGTGCCAGCAGAAGCCCAGGGGACGCCTACGAGCAGTACTTC CASRSPGDAYEQYF
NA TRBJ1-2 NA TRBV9 TGTGCCAGCAGCGTAGGGCAGGGAGGCGGCTACACCTTC CASSVGQGGGYTF
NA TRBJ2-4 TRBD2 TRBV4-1 TGCGCCAGCAGCCAAGGTTTTCCGCGGGAGCGGAGAACCAAAAACATTCAGTACTTC CASSQGFPRERRTKNIQYF
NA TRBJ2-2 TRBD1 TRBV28 TGTGCCAGCAGTTTAGGGACAGGGGTCCCCGGGGAGCTGTTTTTT CASSLGTGVPGELFF
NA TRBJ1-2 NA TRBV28 TGTGCCAGCAGCCGGGGAGGCGAAGTTAACTATGGCTACACCTTC CASSRGGEVNYGYTF
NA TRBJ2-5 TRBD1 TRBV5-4 TGTGCCAGCAGACCAGGACAGGGGCAAGAGACCCAGTACTTC CASRPGQGQETQYF
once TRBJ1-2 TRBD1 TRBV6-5 TGTGCCAGCAGTTACCCACTTGGACAGGGGATCGGCTACACCTTC CASSYPLGQGIGYTF
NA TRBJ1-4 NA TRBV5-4 TGTGCCAGCAGCTTGGGGGGGGAGTTAACTAATGAAAAACTGTTTTTT CASSLGGELTNEKLFF
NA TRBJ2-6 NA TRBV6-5 TGTGCCAGCAGTCGGGCTGGGGCCAACGTCCTGACTTTC CASSRAGANVLTF
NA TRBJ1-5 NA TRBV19 TGTGCCAGTACCTACTCGACGGGTGTGGGCAATCAGCCCCAGCATTTT CASTYSTGVGNQPQHF
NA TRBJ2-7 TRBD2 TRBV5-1 TGCGCCAGCAGGCGGACTAGCGGCGAGCAGTACTTC CASRRTSGEQYF
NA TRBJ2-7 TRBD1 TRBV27 TGTGCCAGCAGCCGAGAACAGGGGGCGTTTAGAGACGAGCAGTACTTC CASSREQGAFRDEQYF
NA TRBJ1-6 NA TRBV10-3 TGTGCCATCAGTGAGTCGAGGAAGACAGGAAAGAATTCACCCCTCCACTTT CAISESRKTGKNSPLHF
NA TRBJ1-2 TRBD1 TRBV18 TGTGCCAGCTCACCGAGACAGGGGGCACAAGGCTACACCTTC CASSPRQGAQGYTF